Reported below is one T cell receptor beta chain. How the authors handled the data: Scientists estimated how many nucleated cells there were by amplifying reference gene primers. The table came from immunoSEQ multiplex PCR; TCRdb's copy has only in-frame clones and leaves some out. That table furnishes V, J and clone size, whereas the DNA furnished D and trimming. The sample records over 200,000 clones, around 86% being singletons. This sample was included in a study of blood T cell repertoires in COVID-19. Whole-study context: The United States, Italy and Spain supplied acute and convalescent COVID-19 samples. The cDNA or gDNA used as material had been derived from T cells, B-cell-depleted T cells, or PBMCs.

The germline CDR1 and CDR2 sequences are SNHLY and FYNNEI. V was clipped by 2 bases and J by 8 bases, with 12 bases between them. The CDR3 spans 13 residues. The sample was peripheral blood. The chain carries TRBV2 and TRBJ1-2; no clear D. The TCR originated in a man aged 60 to 69 who had recovered from COVID-19. CDR3 DNA: TGTGCCAGCAGTGAAATCGGGAGCTGGGGCTACACCTTC. This codes for CASSEIGSWGYTF.